A selection of T cell receptor beta chains follows, all from one sample in a study of blood T cell repertoires in COVID-19. Here immunoSEQ multiplex PCR was the method, and the copy in TCRdb shows in-frame clones only, minus some. This table has under 150,000 clones, roughly 79% appearing once. Sequenced material: PBMCs or T cells enriched from blood (not recorded which). The origin of the receptors is a woman in her 50s who had recovered from COVID-19. Each CDR3 is given with its conserved first and last residue. Fields, in order: D gene, J gene, clone size, V gene, CDR3 DNA, CDR3 protein. The D gene is left open where the match is weak. The listing skips clone size in some rows; elsewhere it reads once, few, many or a size class.

>NA|TRBJ1-4|NA|TRBV19
TGTGCCAGTAGTGGCCAGGCAACTAATGAAAAACTGTTTTTT
CASSGQATNEKLFF
>NA|TRBJ1-1|few|TRBV5-1
TGCGCCAGCAGCGAACAGGGCCCGAACACTGAAGCTTTCTTT
CASSEQGPNTEAFF
>TRBD1|TRBJ1-5|NA|TRBV7-2
TGTGCCAGCAGCCCCGACAGGGGGGTCCCCAGTCAGCCCCAGCATTTT
CASSPDRGVPSQPQHF
>NA|TRBJ2-2|NA|TRBV5-6
TGTGCCAGCAGCTTGTGGAGTCTTTACACCGGGGAGCTGTTTTTT
CASSLWSLYTGELFF
>NA|TRBJ2-7|NA|TRBV3-1/TRBV3-2
TGTGCCAGCAGCCAAGTCGGGAAAGTGAGGGAGCAGTACTTC
CASSQVGKVREQYF
>TRBD2|TRBJ2-2|NA|TRBV5-1
TGCGCCAGCAGCTGGGGACTAGCGGGGGGAACTGCGAACACCGGGGAGCTGTTTTTT
CASSWGLAGGTANTGELFF
>NA|TRBJ2-1|once|TRBV4-1
TGCGCCAGCAGCCCCCTCCCGGAGAGCTCCTACAATGAGCAGTTCTTC
CASSPLPESSYNEQFF
>TRBD2|TRBJ2-1|NA|TRBV5-6
TGTGCCAGCAGCTTGGGACTAGCGGGGGGGCCTGCGCAGTTCTTC
CASSLGLAGGPAQFF
>NA|TRBJ2-4|NA|TRBV5-1
TGCGCCAGCAGCTCGACCCCCTGGCAGGGTAAGGACATTCAGTACTTC
CASSSTPWQGKDIQYF
>TRBD2|TRBJ2-1|NA|TRBV5-8
TGTGCCAGCAGCTTTGGGACTAGCGGGACAGGATCCTACAATGAGCAGTTCTTC
CASSFGTSGTGSYNEQFF
>TRBD2|TRBJ2-2|NA|TRBV6-5
TGTGCCAGCATCCGGGAGGGGACCGGGGAGCTGTTTTTT
CASIREGTGELFF
>NA|TRBJ2-3|NA|TRBV24-1
TGTGCCACCAGTGTCCCGGGAAACAGGGCAGATACGCAGTATTTT
CATSVPGNRADTQYF
>NA|TRBJ2-7|NA|TRBV13
TGTGCCAGCACCCCACGGGGGATTCCTTCCTACGAGCAGTACTTC
CASTPRGIPSYEQYF
>TRBD1|TRBJ2-1|NA|TRBV2
TGTGCCAGTCAGTTGGGACAGCCCTCCTACAATGAGCAGTTCTTC
CASQLGQPSYNEQFF
>NA|TRBJ2-3|NA|TRBV30
TGTGCCTGGAGTCCGGGATCTAGCACAGATACGCAGTATTTT
CAWSPGSSTDTQYF
>TRBD1|TRBJ1-2|NA|TRBV6-5
TGTGCCAGCAGGCGCGGACAGGGGGCGGCAGGCTACACCTTC
CASRRGQGAAGYTF
>NA|TRBJ2-1|NA|TRBV29-1
TGCAGCGTTGGGCGGGACGCTTCTTACAATGAGCAGTTCTTC
CSVGRDASYNEQFF
>NA|TRBJ2-3|NA|TRBV10-3
TGTGCCGTACAGGGAGAAGATACGCAGTATTTT
CAVQGEDTQYF
>TRBD2|TRBJ2-2|NA|TRBV5-1
TGCGCCAGCAGCTTTAACGGACTAGCCCAGAACACCGGGGAGCTGTTTTTT
CASSFNGLAQNTGELFF
>NA|TRBJ1-2|NA|TRBV14
TGTGCCAGCAGCCAAGTGGGACACCATGGCTACACCTTC
CASSQVGHHGYTF
>TRBD1|TRBJ2-1|NA|TRBV7-3
TGTGCCAGCAGCCCAGGACAGGGGAGCGCGTTCTTC
CASSPGQGSAFF
>NA|TRBJ1-2|NA|TRBV6-5
TGTGCCAGTAAGTTGGGGGCTGCGAACTATGGCTACACCTTC
CASKLGAANYGYTF
>NA|TRBJ1-4|NA|TRBV7-9
TGTGCCAGCAGCGAGACGGGGGAAAAACTGTTTTTT
CASSETGEKLFF
>TRBD1|TRBJ1-2|NA|TRBV18
TGTGCCAGCTCACTGATGACAGGGCTTGCCTATGGCTACACCTTC
CASSLMTGLAYGYTF
>TRBD2|TRBJ2-5|NA|TRBV2
TGTGCCAGCAGTGAATGGTCGGGGGGTTCCCGGGAGACCCAGTACTTC
CASSEWSGGSRETQYF
>NA|TRBJ1-3|NA|TRBV3-1/TRBV3-2
TGTGCCAGCAGCCCCGTGTCGGGGGGCACCTCTGGAAACACCATATATTTT
CASSPVSGGTSGNTIYF
>NA|TRBJ2-1|NA|TRBV6-5
TGTGCCAGCAGTTCGGACGCAGGGGCCTACAATGAGCAGTTCTTC
CASSSDAGAYNEQFF
>NA|TRBJ1-4|NA|TRBV12-3/TRBV12-4
TGTGCCAGTAGACAGTCTATTGAAAAACTGTTTTTT
CASRQSIEKLFF
>TRBD1|TRBJ2-1|NA|TRBV6-4
TGTGCCAGCAGTGACTACAGGGGCGATGAGCAGTTCTTC
CASSDYRGDEQFF
>TRBD2|TRBJ2-5|NA|TRBV27
TGTGCCAGCAGTTTATCGAGGGCGGGGGTGACGTCCGTAGAGACCCAGTACTTC
CASSLSRAGVTSVETQYF
>TRBD1|TRBJ1-5|NA|TRBV13
TGTGCCAGCAGCGAGACAGGGAGGAATCAGCCCCAGCATTTT
CASSETGRNQPQHF
>NA|TRBJ1-2|few|TRBV10-3
TGTGCCATCAGTAGGGCAGGGGATGGCTACACCTTC
CAISRAGDGYTF
>NA|TRBJ2-1|NA|TRBV12-3/TRBV12-4
TGTGCCAGCTCTTCGGCAGGTGAGCAGTTCTTC
CASSSAGEQFF
>NA|TRBJ2-1|NA|TRBV20-1
TGCAGTGCTGTCTCAGGTAATGAGCAGTTCTTC
CSAVSGNEQFF
>NA|TRBJ2-7|NA|TRBV5-4
TGTGCCAGCAGCTTGGAGCTAGCGAAGGACGAGCAGTACTTC
CASSLELAKDEQYF